What follows describes a single T cell receptor (beta chain). Its target is unknown. The data derive from a study of shared clonotypes between healthy human individuals. About the study: Participating donors consisted of two women and a few men aged 18 to 49.

Trimming took off 3 bases at V and 4 bases at J, with 13 bases between the two ends. This CDR3 is built from 15 residues. The germline gives CDR1 MDHEN, CDR2 SYDVKM. About 30,000 T cell genomes, or 200 ng DNA, went into the sorted-subset replicate PCRs. Assay: immunoSEQ multiplex PCR; the TCRdb copy retains only in-frame clones and omits some. The table lists about 2.2 million clones, 93% of them singletons, with more than 1.5% in the top ten. Naive CD8 cells lacked CD45RO and underwent positive selection for CCR7, leaving out terminally differentiated effector memory CD45RA+ cells. Study observations and caveats: The study's rarefaction showed incomplete sorted-subset sequencing despite large depth. Genetic and exposure-history diversity was limited by the small donor number.

The sequencing input was naive CD8+ T cells from PBMCs. This chain connects TRBV28 to TRBJ1-3; D is ambiguous. The sequence was collected from a young man in good health. Some clones in this sample may be carry-over from other donors' samples. CDR3 bases: TGTGCCAGCAGTTTCCAGGAGATCTCCGGAAACACCATATATTTT. Residues: CASSFQEISGNTIYF.